A single sample is the source of the 27 T cell receptor beta chains below, sequenced in a study of T cell responses to AZD1222 COVID-19 vaccine. Here immunoSEQ multiplex PCR was the method, and the copy in TCRdb shows in-frame clones only, minus some. The repertoire holds some 120,000 clones, with roughly 87% as singletons. This specimen consisted of peripheral blood, obtained on day 0 of MenACWY control vaccination. The receptors derive from an adult in good health.

This chain uses TRBV28 with TRBJ1-5; D is uncertain. The germline V gene has CDR1 MDHEN and CDR2 SYDVKM. V was trimmed by 3 bases and J by 4 bases, leaving 16 bases between them. The CDR3 covers 16 residues. As DNA, the CDR3 is TGTGCCAGCAGTTTTTACAGCGCCCAAAGGAATCAGCCCCAGCATTTT. Protein product: CASSFYSAQRNQPQHF.

The chain has TRBV10-1 and TRBJ2-5; 7 nucleotides line up with TRBD2. Germline trimming cut 0 bases from V and 4 bases from J; bases unmatched to any gene: 8. This CDR3 has 16 residues. Germline lookup yields CDR1 WNHNN and CDR2 SYGVQD (reference sequence). CDR3 protein: CASSESLSGVRETQYF. CDR3 sequence (DNA): TGCGCCAGCAGTGAGTCCTTAAGCGGGGTTAGAGAGACCCAGTACTTC.

V gene TRBV3-1 (or the pseudogene TRBV3-2) combines with J gene TRBJ2-1, with 7 bases aligning to TRBD2. Germline lookup yields CDR1 LGHDT and CDR2 YNNKEL (reference sequence). The CDR3 spans 15 residues. V lost 1 base, J lost 2 bases, and 2 bases stayed unmatched. The CDR3 DNA sequence: TGTGCCAGCAGCCAAGTGGGGGGGGCCTACAATGAGCAGTTCTTC. As protein: CASSQVGGAYNEQFF.

This chain joins TRBV6-5 and TRBJ1-4; D is perhaps TRBD1 (5 bases). There are 16 residues in the CDR3. With 3 bases removed from V and 8 bases from J, the gap between germline ends came to 19 bases. Germline V gene data show CDR1 as MNHEY and CDR2 as SVGAGI. As DNA, the CDR3 is TGTGCCAGCAGTTATAACCCAGGGAGGGTTGGGGAAAAACTGTTTTTT. Its protein product is CASSYNPGRVGEKLFF.

This chain joins TRBV11-2 and TRBJ2-3; D gene unclear. Trimming shortened V by 1 base and J by 6 bases, and 11 bases separated the two germline ends. This CDR3 has 14 amino acids. CDR1 and CDR2 from the germline V gene are SGHAT and FQNNGV. CDR3 DNA: TGTGCCAGCAGCTTAGGGTCCAGCGCCGATACGCAGTATTTT. Protein sequence: CASSLGSSADTQYF.

V gene TRBV9 combines with J gene TRBJ2-1; 14 nucleotides align to TRBD2. This CDR3 region has 20 residues. The trim removed 4 bases at V and 9 bases at J, leaving 21 bases unmatched. Germline V lookup: CDR1 SGDLS, CDR2 YYNGEE. The CDR3 nucleotides are TGTGCCAGCAGCCACAGCGGGACTAGCGGGAGTGGGGCCACAGGGCTTGAGCAGTTCTTC. Its protein product is CASSHSGTSGSGATGLEQFF.

The chain carries TRBV6-5 and TRBJ2-1; 11 nucleotides align to TRBD2. Germline values: CDR1 MNHEY, CDR2 SVGAGI. Trimming cost V 7 bases and J 1 base; bases outside gene matches: 3. This CDR3 is built from 15 residues. The CDR3 DNA sequence: TGTGCCAGCACGACTAGCGGGAAATCCTACAATGAGCAGTTCTTC. This codes for CASTTSGKSYNEQFF.

This rearrangement joins TRBV6-2 or TRBV6-3 to TRBJ1-2; possible D gene TRBD1, 5 bases. The CDR3 extends over 14 amino acids. CDR1 and CDR2 (germline): MNHEY, SVGEGT. V dropped 0 bases and J dropped 6 bases, with 11 bases sitting between them. CDR3 bases: TGTGCCAGCAGTTACTCGGGACCGGCGGATGGCTACACCTTC. Protein product: CASSYSGPADGYTF.

The chain is built from TRBV9 and TRBJ2-3; D may be TRBD2 (6 bases). The CDR3 is made up of 20 amino acids. Germline V CDR1 and CDR2: SGDLS, YYNGEE. V lost 0 bases to trimming and J lost 7 bases, with 30 bases between them. This chain's CDR3 is CASSVAPLEGTTRGYNTQYF. Here the CDR3 DNA reads TGTGCCAGCAGCGTAGCCCCCCTAGAGGGAACGACTAGAGGGTATAATACGCAGTATTTT.

The chain is built from TRBV11-2 and TRBJ1-6; D is ambiguous. Germline V gene sequence: CDR1 SGHAT, CDR2 FQNNGV. There are 16 residues in the CDR3. V gave up 5 bases and J gave up 8 bases, with 19 bases separating them. CDR3 region: CASSRQAIFLDSPLHF. CDR3 sequence (DNA): TGTGCCAGCAGCCGCCAAGCCATTTTTTTAGATTCACCCCTCCACTTT.

This rearrangement joins TRBV29-1 to TRBJ2-1; 10 bases align to TRBD1. Unmatched junction bases numbered 12, after V lost 4 bases and J lost 9 bases. The germline V gene encodes CDR1 SQVTM and CDR2 ANQGSEA. This CDR3 is 15 amino acids long. This CDR3 is CSVVRAGTGVSEQFF. The CDR3 nucleotides read TGCAGCGTTGTTCGGGCAGGGACAGGGGTTTCTGAGCAGTTCTTC.

This clone was seen once. The chain joins TRBV30 to TRBJ1-1; D gene ambiguous. This CDR3 has 12 amino acids. V lost 2 bases, J lost 1 base, and 5 bases lay in between. Germline assignment: CDR1 GTSNPN and CDR2 SVGIG (reference sequence). CDR3 DNA: TGTGCCTGGAGTTGGAGGAACACTGAAGCTTTCTTT. This translates into CAWSWRNTEAFF.

The chain employs TRBV29-1 and TRBJ2-5; 10 nucleotides match TRBD1. The CDR3 runs to 16 residues. Looked up from germline, CDR1 is SQVTM and CDR2 is ANQGSEA. J gave up 4 bases and V 3 bases, and 11 bases lay outside the gene matches. The CDR3 sequence: CSVEKHRDRGGETQYF. The CDR3 region has the DNA TGCAGCGTTGAGAAACACCGGGACAGGGGCGGAGAGACCCAGTACTTC.

This clone appeared once. The J gene is TRBJ2-7, the V gene TRBV6-1, with 7 bases aligning to TRBD1. This CDR3 contains 16 residues. V was clipped by 6 bases and J by 0 bases; unmatched bases: 11. The germline CDR1 and CDR2 sequences are MNHNS and SASEGT. CDR3 residues: CASRETGASFSYEQYF. CDR3 nucleotide sequence: TGTGCCAGCAGGGAAACAGGGGCGTCTTTCTCCTACGAGCAGTACTTC.

The chain uses TRBV19 and TRBJ2-1; possibly TRBD2 for D (5 bases). Germline V CDR1 and CDR2: LNHDA, SQIVND (reference sequence). Trimming removed 4 bases at V and 0 bases at J, with 13 bases between. This CDR3 is built from 16 residues. The CDR3 nucleotides read TGTGCCAGTAGTAAGATAGCGTTTAGCTCCTACAATGAGCAGTTCTTC. It codes for CASSKIAFSSYNEQFF.

The chain employs TRBV28 and TRBJ2-1; the match to TRBD1 covers 10 bases. Germline CDR1 and CDR2: MDHEN and SYDVKM. The CDR3 has 18 amino acids. V shed 5 bases and J 2 bases; nucleotides not matched to a gene: 12. The CDR3 region has the DNA TGTGCCAGCAGTACCCCCTTCCCGGGACAGGGGCCCTACAATGAGCAGTTCTTC. Its protein is CASSTPFPGQGPYNEQFF.

The chain combines TRBV5-1 with TRBJ1-2; D gene uncertain. The CDR3 length is 15 residues. V was trimmed by 2 bases and J by 8 bases, leaving 19 bases between them. CDR1 and CDR2 from the germline V gene are SGHRS and YFSETQ. CDR3 DNA sequence: TGCGCCAGCAGCTTCTCCCAGACCGTGTCTCGAGGCTACACCTTC. Amino acids: CASSFSQTVSRGYTF.

This clone was seen once. The rearrangement links TRBV13 to TRBJ2-7, with D possibly being TRBD2 (5 bases). Trimming took 3 bases from V and 6 from J, leaving 9 bases between them. Germline assignment: CDR1 PRHDT and CDR2 FYEKMQ (reference sequence). This CDR3 is 12 amino acids long. CDR3 sequence reads: CASSFPRGEQYF. The CDR3 DNA is TGTGCCAGCAGCTTTCCTCGGGGCGAGCAGTACTTC.

The rearrangement uses TRBV10-1 and TRBJ2-5; 9 nucleotides agree with TRBD2. Germline V gene sequence: CDR1 WNHNN, CDR2 SYGVQD (reference sequence). V lost 6 bases, J lost 1 base, and 9 bases stayed unmatched. The CDR3 extends over 16 amino acids. The CDR3 loop reads CASSEGLAGLQETQYF. CDR3 coding DNA: TGCGCCAGCAGCGAGGGTCTAGCGGGACTCCAAGAGACCCAGTACTTC.

J is TRBJ1-5 and V is TRBV27; TRBD1 aligns across 9 bases. V was pared by 8 bases and J by 2 bases, with 4 bases of the junction left unmatched. Germline CDR1 MNHEY, CDR2 SMNVEV (reference sequence). CDR3 size: 14 residues. The CDR3 here is CASWGQGGNQPQHF. The CDR3 DNA reads TGTGCCAGCTGGGGACAGGGAGGCAATCAGCCCCAGCATTTT.

This clone was counted a few times. The chain joins TRBV2 to TRBJ2-7, with D possibly TRBD1 on 5 matching bases. Germline-derived CDR1 and CDR2 are SNHLY and FYNNEI. This CDR3 has 13 amino acids. Trimming shortened V by 6 bases and J by 3 bases, and 12 bases separated the two germline ends. In DNA, the CDR3 is TGTGCCAGCAGACAGGACGTGAACTACGAGCAGTACTTC. Translating gives CASRQDVNYEQYF.

The V and J genes are TRBV6-5 and TRBJ2-3; 10 bases agree with TRBD2. Germline V gene data show CDR1 as MNHEY and CDR2 as SVGAGI. The CDR3 is 16 amino acids. J was trimmed by 1 base and V by 4 bases; bases with no gene match: 5. The CDR3 DNA sequence: TGTGCCAGCAGTTTTGATCTAGCGGGAGGCACAGATACGCAGTATTTT. It is translated as CASSFDLAGGTDTQYF.

The chain couples TRBV5-6 to TRBJ1-4, with 10 nucleotides matching TRBD1. Germline V gene sequence: CDR1 SGHDT, CDR2 YYEEEE. V lost 1 base to trimming and J lost 8 bases; unmatched junction nucleotides: 11. The CDR3 is made up of 17 amino acids. CDR3 coding DNA: TGTGCCAGCAGCTTGTGGGGCGACAGGGGGCTTATGGAAAAACTGTTTTTT. Its translation: CASSLWGDRGLMEKLFF.

This CDR3 is CASSLEVGSPYEQYF. As DNA, the CDR3 is TGTGCCAGCAGCTTGGAGGTAGGGAGTCCCTACGAGCAGTACTTC. This chain connects TRBV5-6 to TRBJ2-7; a weak D match, TRBD2 (5 bases). The germline V and J ends were trimmed by 0 bases and 2 bases, with 12 bases remaining between them. In germline, CDR1 is SGHDT, CDR2 YYEEEE. The CDR3 spans 15 residues.

The V call is TRBV2, the J call TRBJ2-1; a weak D match, TRBD2 (6 bases). V shed 1 base and J shed 16 bases, with 11 bases lying between them. CDR1 and CDR2 (germline): SNHLY, FYNNEI. This CDR3 has 11 amino acids. DNA for the CDR3: TGTGCCAGCAGTGAAGTAGCGGAGCCTTTCTTC. Its translation is CASSEVAEPFF.

This clone occurred once. V and J are TRBV5-4 and TRBJ1-2; D unclear. This CDR3 has 16 amino acids. The V gene lost 0 bases and the J gene lost 4 bases, with 16 bases spanning the gap. Looked up from germline, CDR1 is SGHNT and CDR2 is YYREEE (reference sequence). This chain's CDR3 is CASSLEGTRRIYGYTF. The CDR3 coding sequence is TGTGCCAGCAGCTTGGAGGGCACCCGACGAATCTATGGCTACACCTTC.

The chain links TRBV5-1 to TRBJ1-5; 7 bases map to TRBD1. The CDR3 totals 15 residues. Per the germline V gene, CDR1 is SGHRS and CDR2 is YFSETQ. Losses at the gene ends were 4 bases for V and 0 bases for J; bases not matched to a gene: 4. The CDR3 DNA is TGCGCCAGCAGCCGTACAGGGGATAGCAATCAGCCCCAGCATTTT. This sequence encodes CASSRTGDSNQPQHF.